The source of this T cell receptor beta chain is a study of identifying expanded T cells in peripheral blood. The CDR3 spans 13 residues. The germline V and J ends were trimmed by 0 bases and 5 bases, with 10 bases remaining between them. Germline CDR1 reads GTSNPN; CDR2 reads SVGIG (reference sequence). Sequenced by immunoSEQ multiplex PCR; TCRdb stores in-frame clones only, minus some. The repertoire holds roughly 96,000 clones, approximately 86% seen once, with approximately 5.2% in the top ten. Material for sequencing was blood. The chain uses TRBV30 and TRBJ1-2; possibly TRBD1 for D (5 bases). This TCR came from a person aged 18 to 75 in good health. CDR3 bases: TGTGCCTGGAGTGTACGCGGGACTTATGGCTACACCTTC. Amino acid sequence: CAWSVRGTYGYTF.